Below, 3 T cell receptor beta chains from the same sample are listed, as sequenced in a study of blood T cell repertoires in COVID-19. The assay was immunoSEQ multiplex PCR, and TCRdb's table has in-frame clones only and misses some. The table has a few hundred thousand clones, 88% seen once; the top ten hold over 0.55%. Sequencing was done on a sample of peripheral blood. These receptors were collected from a human donor in a cohort sampled during active COVID-19.

This clone has only one observation. V is TRBV3-1 (or the pseudogene TRBV3-2) and J is TRBJ2-7; 7 positions agree with TRBD1. Trimming removed 1 base from V and 6 bases from J; junction bases left unmatched: 9. The CDR3 loop spans 15 amino acids. The V gene's germline CDR1 is LGHDT and CDR2 YNNKEL (reference sequence). CDR3 in amino acids: CASSQGATGYGEQYF. DNA of the CDR3: TGTGCCAGCAGCCAAGGGGCGACAGGGTACGGCGAGCAGTACTTC.

The chain uses TRBV6-5 and TRBJ2-5; 8 bases are shared with TRBD1. CDR3 length: 14 residues. CDR1 is MNHEY, CDR2 SVGAGI, per germline. V trimming: 11 bases; J trimming: 0 bases; junction bases outside the gene matches: 8. Here the CDR3 DNA reads TGTGCCTTAAAGGGACAGGCCTACCAAGAGACCCAGTACTTC. Residues: CALKGQAYQETQYF.

This chain links TRBV9 with TRBJ1-1; D gene ambiguous. The V and J ends lost 4 bases and 5 bases respectively, with 21 bases between them. In germline, CDR1 is SGDLS, CDR2 YYNGEE. CDR3 length: 16 residues. This chain's CDR3 is CASSPWGGEGLTEAFF. In nucleotides, the CDR3 is TGTGCCAGCAGCCCCTGGGGAGGAGAGGGCCTGACTGAAGCTTTCTTT.